This entry lists 21 T cell receptor beta chains sequenced from one sample in a study of blood T cell repertoires in COVID-19. Data came from immunoSEQ multiplex PCR; TCRdb stores just in-frame clones and leaves some out. The sample holds approximately 330,000 clones; 90% are singletons and the top ten take roughly 1%. Sample: peripheral blood. These receptors all come from a woman aged 40 to 50 with COVID-19, enrolled during active disease.

CDR3 region: CASTRGGAGGTQYF. CDR3 in DNA: TGTGCCAGCACTAGAGGGGGGGCTGGCGGGACCCAGTACTTC. V is TRBV28 and J is TRBJ2-5, with a possible D match to TRBD2 (7 bases). Germline V gives CDR1 MDHEN, CDR2 SYDVKM. The CDR3 contains 14 residues. V was pared by 7 bases and J by 7 bases, with 19 bases between.

This rearrangement joins TRBV7-9 to TRBJ1-5; TRBD1 is a possible D gene (6 bases). Between the trimmed V and J ends, which lost 1 base and 6 bases, there was a span of 16 bases. Germline V CDR1 and CDR2: SEHNR, FQNEAQ (reference sequence). This CDR3 contains 16 residues. The CDR3 region is CASSLGVGGGFQPQHF. As DNA, the CDR3 is TGTGCCAGCAGCTTAGGTGTAGGGGGTGGCTTTCAGCCCCAGCATTTT.

This chain connects TRBV11-2 to TRBJ2-2; D ambiguous. CDR3 length: 12 residues. V lost 1 base to trimming and J lost 8 bases, with 5 bases between them. Germline CDR1 is SGHAT and CDR2 is FQNNGV. CDR3 amino acids: CASSLGAGELFF. CDR3 bases: TGTGCCAGCAGCTTAGGGGCGGGGGAGCTGTTTTTT.

The J gene is TRBJ2-5, the V gene TRBV28, with TRBD2 matching over 9 bases. V dropped 8 bases and J dropped 2; count of bases not matched to a gene: 6. The CDR3 extends over 14 amino acids. The germline V gene encodes CDR1 MDHEN and CDR2 SYDVKM. The CDR3 sequence: CASRGAGGQETQYF. The CDR3 DNA is TGTGCCAGCCGGGGGGCGGGAGGGCAAGAGACCCAGTACTTC.

J is TRBJ2-7 and V is TRBV28, with D maybe TRBD1 (6 bases). This CDR3 spans 16 amino acids. In germline, CDR1 is MDHEN, CDR2 SYDVKM. The V end was cut by 4 bases, the J end by 4 bases, with 20 bases between. CDR3 bases: TGTGCCAGCAGTTCCACCGGGACACACCTCGCTTACGAGCAGTACTTC. Amino acid sequence: CASSSTGTHLAYEQYF. Drawing the rest from reference TRBV28 and TRBJ2-7, the complete variable domain is DVKVTQSSRYLVKRTGEKVFLECVQDMDHENMFWYRQDPGLGLRLIYFSYDVKMKEKGDIPEGYSVSREKKERFSLILESASTNQTSMYLCASSSTGTHLAYEQYFGPGTRLTVT.

The chain couples TRBV3-1 (or the pseudogene TRBV3-2) to TRBJ2-2, with a weak D call TRBD1 (6 bases). CDR3 length: 18 amino acids. The V gene lost 2 bases and the J gene lost 1 base, with 17 bases spanning the gap. Germline CDR1 is LGHDT and CDR2 is YNNKEL (reference sequence). The CDR3 DNA is TGTGCCAGCAGCCAATCACTTGACAGGATCTTGAACACCGGGGAGCTGTTTTTT. This translates into CASSQSLDRILNTGELFF.

The chain couples TRBV28 to TRBJ1-6; 8 nucleotides match TRBD1. V shed 5 bases and J 5 bases; nucleotides not matched to a gene: 5. Germline CDR1 and CDR2: MDHEN and SYDVKM. This CDR3 is 15 amino acids long. In nucleotides, the CDR3 is TGTGCCAGCAGTCCCCCGGACAGGGATAATTCACCCCTCCACTTT. Translating gives CASSPPDRDNSPLHF.

The V call is TRBV19, the J call TRBJ2-1, with D tentatively TRBD1 (5 bases). This CDR3 comprises 16 residues. V was pared by 0 bases and J by 0 bases, with 9 bases between. Germline V lookup: CDR1 LNHDA, CDR2 SQIVND (reference sequence). The CDR3 DNA reads as TGTGCCAGTAGTATAGATCCTAGGGGCTCCTACAATGAGCAGTTCTTC. As protein: CASSIDPRGSYNEQFF.

This clone was picked up a small number of times. V and J are TRBV13 and TRBJ2-1; no clear D gene. The germline V and J ends were trimmed by 3 bases and 4 bases, with 16 bases remaining between them. CDR1 PRHDT and CDR2 FYEKMQ come from the germline V gene (reference sequence). CDR3 length: 16 residues. The CDR3 sequence is CASSLLFPNGYNEQFF. The CDR3 nucleotides read TGTGCCAGCAGCTTGTTATTTCCTAACGGGTACAATGAGCAGTTCTTC.

The rearrangement links TRBV18 to TRBJ1-1; 10 bases map to TRBD1. From germline, CDR1 is KGHSH and CDR2 LQKENI. The CDR3 consists of 19 residues. The trim removed 2 bases at V and 2 bases at J, leaving 14 bases unmatched. CDR3 residues: CASSPITGQGGYANTEAFF. The CDR3 DNA sequence: TGTGCCAGCTCACCAATCACCGGACAGGGGGGGTACGCCAACACTGAAGCTTTCTTT.

This clone came up a few times. The chain combines TRBV14 with TRBJ2-1; 9 bases match TRBD1. CDR3 length: 16 amino acids. The trim removed 4 bases at V and 7 bases at J, leaving 11 bases unmatched. CDR1 is SGHDN, CDR2 FVKESK, per germline. CDR3 coding DNA: TGTGCCAGCAGCCGCACCCGGGACAGGGTGGATAATGAGCAGTTCTTC. Protein: CASSRTRDRVDNEQFF.

The rearrangement joins TRBV29-1 to TRBJ2-1; maybe TRBD2 (7 bases). Trimming removed 7 bases from V and 0 bases from J, with 13 bases in between. CDR3 length: 14 residues. Germline values: CDR1 SQVTM, CDR2 ANQGSEA. The CDR3 here is CSGSGGASYNEQFF. The CDR3, as DNA: TGCAGCGGGAGTGGGGGGGCCTCCTACAATGAGCAGTTCTTC.

To note about this clone: The junction shows a germline mismatch at one end, possibly a read error. The rearrangement links TRBV7-7 to TRBJ2-1; 12 nucleotides agree with TRBD2. The CDR3 extends over 18 amino acids. Germline V gives CDR1 SSHAT, CDR2 FNYEAQ (reference sequence). The CDR3 DNA reads as TGTGCTAGCAGCTTAGCCCCCAAACTAGCGGGAGGAGTAGAGGAGCAGTTCTTC. It codes for CASSLAPKLAGGVEEQFF.

This clone was seen many times. The chain combines TRBV6-4 with TRBJ2-2; no firm D call. V shed 0 bases and J shed 4 bases, with 9 bases lying between them. Germline loops: CDR1 MRHNA, CDR2 SNTAGT. CDR3 length: 15 residues. CDR3 sequence: CASSDSVDSTGELFF. The CDR3 nucleotides are TGTGCCAGCAGTGACTCGGTAGATTCCACCGGGGAGCTGTTTTTT.

The rearrangement joins TRBV13 to TRBJ2-7, with 9 positions matching TRBD1. Per germline, CDR1 PRHDT and CDR2 FYEKMQ (reference sequence). The CDR3 length is 13 residues. Losses at the gene ends were 3 bases for V and 3 bases for J; bases not matched to a gene: 0. The DNA for the CDR3 is TGTGCCAGCAGCTTGACAGGGGGCTACGAGCAGTACTTC. This encodes CASSLTGGYEQYF.

The chain is built from TRBV27 and TRBJ1-3; the D is unclear. The V and J ends lost 5 bases and 0 bases respectively, with 8 bases between them. Germline CDR1 MNHEY, CDR2 SMNVEV (reference sequence). This CDR3 comprises 14 residues. The CDR3 here is CASSPSSSGNTIYF. For the CDR3, the DNA is TGTGCCAGCAGTCCATCCAGCTCTGGAAACACCATATATTTT.

The rearrangement links TRBV10-3 to TRBJ2-5; 8 bases match TRBD2. The CDR3 consists of 14 residues. Germline V gene data show CDR1 as ENHRY and CDR2 as SYGVKD. V gave up 3 bases and J gave up 4 bases; unmatched junction bases: 4. The CDR3 region is CAISDGLASETQYF. CDR3 nucleotides: TGTGCCATCAGTGACGGACTAGCCTCAGAGACCCAGTACTTC.

The chain uses TRBV19 and TRBJ2-3; 7 bases fit TRBD1. Germline V lookup: CDR1 LNHDA, CDR2 SQIVND (reference sequence). V trimming: 7 bases; J trimming: 2 bases; junction bases outside the gene matches: 6. CDR3 length: 14 residues. CDR3 loop: CASTVGGITDTQYF. In DNA, the CDR3 is TGTGCCAGTACGGTAGGGGGCATCACAGATACGCAGTATTTT.

The chain joins TRBV5-1 to TRBJ2-6, with D unclear. The V and J ends lost 0 bases and 0 bases respectively, with 4 bases between them. This CDR3 is 15 amino acids long. Germline values: CDR1 SGHRS, CDR2 YFSETQ. In DNA form, the CDR3 reads TGCGCCAGCAGCTTGGCGGTCTCTGGGGCCAACGTCCTGACTTTC. It encodes CASSLAVSGANVLTF.

V is TRBV4-1 and J is TRBJ2-5; 8 bases line up with TRBD2. V dropped 8 bases and J dropped 3; count of bases not matched to a gene: 14. The CDR3 contains 16 residues. CDR1 is MGHRA, CDR2 YSYEKL, per germline. CDR3 amino acids: CASSLGGASTEETQYF. CDR3 bases: TGCGCCAGCTCTCTCGGGGGGGCCTCAACTGAAGAGACCCAGTACTTC.

This rearrangement joins TRBV21-1 to TRBJ2-1; the D call TRBD2 from the table was never checked on the DNA. TRBV21-1 is a pseudogene segment. The CDR3 has 15 amino acids. CDR3 sequence: CASSKGLAGYNEQFF. The CDR3 nucleotides read TGTGCCAGCAGCAAAGGTCTAGCGGGGTACAATGAGCAGTTCTTC.